Sequencing of this TCR beta chain was carried out in a study of CD8+CD57+ T cells in acquired aplastic anemia. The table lists this clonotype with many counts. What it recognizes is unknown. Germline V lookup: CDR1 SEHNR, CDR2 FQNEAQ (reference sequence). This CDR3 comprises 15 residues. Losses at the gene ends were 4 bases for V and 2 bases for J; bases not matched to a gene: 5. Study-wide points: CD8+ Simpson's diversity in patients was not significantly different from that in controls.

Both TCR beta VDJ combination and CDR3 sequence profiling were carried out. Genomic DNA was the template for this profiling. MiXCR was run by TCRdb on the reads, yielding one entry per CDR3 protein. The repertoire holds around 200,000 distinct CDR3 sequences, with 54% as singletons. The chain joins TRBV7-9 to TRBJ1-5; 7 bases fit TRBD1. The clonotype originates from a human donor in good health, serving as a control. The specimen sequenced was sorted CD4+, CD8+, or CD8+CD57+ T cells (not recorded which) from PBMCs. The chain's CDR3 is CASSSQGVRNQPQHF. The CDR3 bases are TGTGCCAGCAGCTCCCAGGGGGTTCGCAATCAGCCCCAGCATTTT.